This T cell receptor beta chain was identified during a study of PD-1 blockade in classical Hodgkin lymphoma. Relapse was seen in all patients after autologous stem cell transplantation, and brentuximab vedotin exposure was variable. Classifying best responses yielded complete response, partial response or progressive disease. A word on this clone: Its antigen is unknown.

Study outcomes and limitations: Lower baseline TCR diversity was reported for newly diagnosed patients than for healthy donors. By C4D1, diversity of CD4+ TCRs had risen significantly, whereas that of CD8+ TCRs had not.

Using immunoSEQ multiplex PCR, the repertoire was profiled, and TCRdb retains in-frame clones only, with some absent. Altogether more than 30,000 clones are present, around 88% being singletons, with the ten largest covering about 7.8%. CDR1 LNHNV and CDR2 YYDKDF come from the germline V gene (reference sequence). The CDR3 sequence is 13 residues long. Deletions cut 0 bases from V and 5 bases from J, with 8 bases between. The sequences come from peripheral blood mononuclear cells (PBMCs), collected before the second cycle of nivolumab. V gene TRBV15 combines with J gene TRBJ2-7; D gene ambiguous. The source is a human donor with classical Hodgkin lymphoma. CDR3 sequence reads: CATSRDKWDEQYF. Here the CDR3 DNA reads TGTGCCACCAGCAGAGATAAGTGGGACGAGCAGTACTTC.